Listed here are 5 T cell receptor beta chains from one sample, sequenced in a study of blood T cell repertoires in COVID-19. Sequencing used immunoSEQ multiplex PCR; TCRdb keeps in-frame clones, though not all of them. The sample includes 75,000 to 100,000 clones, around 90% seen only once; the top ten take around 6.6%. Input material: peripheral blood. These receptor sequences come from a man between 65 and 79 years old with acute or convalescent COVID-19.

The sample holds a few counts of this clone. The rearrangement links TRBV6-6 to TRBJ2-7; maybe TRBD1 (6 bases). The CDR3 runs 16 residues. Germline CDR1 reads MNHNY; CDR2 reads SVGAGI (reference sequence). The V end was cut by 0 bases, the J end by 2 bases, with 14 bases between. This CDR3 is CASSYSRGGAPYEQYF. The CDR3 DNA sequence: TGTGCCAGCAGTTACTCGAGAGGGGGTGCTCCCTACGAGCAGTACTTC.

The CDR3 nucleotides read TGTGCCAGCAGCCATAGGGGCACTGAAGCTTTCTTT. This codes for CASSHRGTEAFF. The chain uses TRBV3-1 (or the pseudogene TRBV3-2) and TRBJ1-1, with D possibly matching TRBD1 (5 bases). Germline CDR1 reads LGHDT; CDR2 reads YNNKEL (reference sequence). Trimming cost V 3 bases and J 4 bases, with 6 bases left between them. The CDR3 sequence is 12 residues long.

This chain uses TRBV20-1 with TRBJ2-7; 9 bases match TRBD2. V dropped 3 bases and J dropped 0; count of bases not matched to a gene: 6. This CDR3 contains 15 residues. CDR1 and CDR2 from the germline V gene are DFQATT and SNEGSKA (reference sequence). The CDR3 reads CSASAGGGASYEQYF. The CDR3 DNA sequence: TGCAGTGCTAGTGCGGGCGGGGGGGCCTCCTACGAGCAGTACTTC.

V gene TRBV29-1 combines with J gene TRBJ2-7, with a weak D call TRBD2 (6 bases). Germline V gene lookup returns CDR1 SQVTM and CDR2 ANQGSEA. V gave up 4 bases and J gave up 2 bases, with 15 bases separating them. This CDR3 is 14 amino acids long. The CDR3 here is CSVGGLARTYEQYF. The CDR3 nucleotides are TGCAGCGTTGGGGGTCTAGCGAGGACCTACGAGCAGTACTTC.

The V and J genes are TRBV6-5 and TRBJ1-5, with 7 bases that match TRBD1. The CDR3 contains 15 residues. V was pared by 4 bases and J by 0 bases, with 3 bases of the junction left unmatched. The germline CDR1 and CDR2 sequences are MNHEY and SVGAGI. The CDR3 DNA follows: TGTGCCAGCAGTTCATACAGGGGTAGCAATCAGCCCCAGCATTTT. Residues: CASSSYRGSNQPQHF.